These 22 T cell receptor beta chains share one sample of origin, sequenced in a study of T cells after posttransplantation cyclophosphamide. Clones were sequenced by immunoSEQ multiplex PCR, and TCRdb holds only the in-frame ones, with some missing. The sample has approximately 40,000 clones, none seen only once. Sequenced sample: PBMCs. All receptors derive from a man aged 40-50 years in good health, CMV-negative, and a related stem cell transplant donor.

This clone was seen many times. This rearrangement joins TRBV6-5 to TRBJ1-1; D may be TRBD1 (5 bases). Germline V gene lookup returns CDR1 MNHEY and CDR2 SVGAGI. The length of the CDR3 is 11 residues. Trimming pared 6 bases from V and 7 bases from J, leaving 9 bases between. CDR3 DNA sequence: TGTGCCAGCAGGCGGGACTTTGAAGCTTTCTTT. It yields the protein CASRRDFEAFF.

This clone was observed many times. The rearrangement joins TRBV7-2 to TRBJ2-3; TRBD2 matches 9 bases. Germline V CDR1 and CDR2: SGHTA, FQGNSA. The CDR3 is made up of 15 amino acids. Trimming removed 5 bases from V and 4 bases from J; junction bases left unmatched: 7. The CDR3 nucleotides are TGTGCCAGCAGCGCCAGCGGGAGGAGCGCAGATACGCAGTATTTT. This sequence encodes CASSASGRSADTQYF.

This clone was counted a few times. The chain has TRBV19 and TRBJ2-1, with 8 bases fitting TRBD2. With V trimmed by 6 bases and J by 6 bases, 7 bases remained unmatched. Looked up from germline, CDR1 is LNHDA and CDR2 is SQIVND (reference sequence). This CDR3 contains 14 residues. CDR3 sequence (DNA): TGTGCCAGTAGGAAAAGCGGGAGAGTCAATGAGCAGTTCTTC. It encodes CASRKSGRVNEQFF. The whole variable domain, remainder taken from reference TRBV19 and TRBJ2-1, is DGGITQSPKYLFRKEGQNVTLSCEQNLNHDAMYWYRQDPGQGLRLIYYSQIVNDFQKGDIAEGYSVSREKKESFPLTVTSAQKNPTAFYLCASRKSGRVNEQFFGPGTRLTVL.

This clone was counted ten times or more. This chain links TRBV18 with TRBJ2-1, with no clear D. Trimming removed 2 bases from V and 4 bases from J, with 12 bases in between. The germline V gene encodes CDR1 KGHSH and CDR2 LQKENI. The CDR3 spans 15 residues. The CDR3: CASSPKVAEYNEQFF. Here the CDR3 DNA reads TGTGCCAGCTCACCAAAAGTAGCTGAATACAATGAGCAGTTCTTC.

This clone was counted between two and nine times. At one end, the junction sequence differs from germline, possibly due to a read error. This sample also contains other DNA sequences that code for the same CDR3. The chain couples TRBV6-5 to TRBJ1-1; maybe TRBD1 (6 bases). CDR3 size: 15 residues. Looked up from germline, CDR1 is MNHEY and CDR2 is SVGAGI. CDR3 bases: TGCGCCAGCAGCCGAACCCGGGGGGCGGCCACTGAAGCTTTCTTT. Translation: CASSRTRGAATEAFF.

This clone has more than one count but fewer than ten. V is TRBV9 and J is TRBJ1-6; possible D gene TRBD1, 6 bases. Germline lookup yields CDR1 SGDLS and CDR2 YYNGEE. V lost 7 bases and J 8 bases, leaving 19 bases between the germline ends. The CDR3 is 15 residues long. The CDR3 loop is CASQEGGRLDSPLHF. The CDR3 DNA sequence: TGTGCCAGCCAAGAGGGGGGGCGCCTAGATTCACCCCTCCACTTT.

This clone was seen many times. The chain couples TRBV5-4 to TRBJ1-4; TRBD1 matches 8 bases. This CDR3 spans 15 amino acids. Germline values: CDR1 SGHNT, CDR2 YYREEE (reference sequence). V lost 5 bases to trimming and J lost 0 bases; unmatched junction nucleotides: 3. For the CDR3, the DNA is TGTGCCAGCAGAGCAGGGGGCGCAACTAATGAAAAACTGTTTTTT. This codes for CASRAGGATNEKLFF.

Ten or more counts support this clone. The chain employs TRBV6-5 and TRBJ2-1, with D maybe TRBD1 (5 bases). Trimming pared 8 bases from V and 0 bases from J, leaving 14 bases between. The CDR3 runs to 15 residues. Germline-derived CDR1 and CDR2 are MNHEY and SVGAGI. CDR3 sequence: CASSPGWDSYNEQFF. CDR3 DNA: TGTGCCAGCTCTCCAGGGTGGGACTCCTACAATGAGCAGTTCTTC.

The CDR3 nucleotides are TGTGCCAGCAGCTTAGCGGCAGGGGCCGGGGAGCTGTTTTTT. Translated, it gives CASSLAAGAGELFF. This sequence joins TRBV7-8 and TRBJ2-2; tentatively, D is TRBD1 (6 bases). V was shortened by 0 bases and J by 6 bases, with 8 bases between the two germline ends. CDR1 and CDR2 from the germline V gene are SGHVS and FQNEAQ. The CDR3 consists of 14 residues. The whole variable domain, remainder taken from reference TRBV7-8 and TRBJ2-2, is GAGVSQSPRYKVAKRGQDVALRCDPISGHVSLFWYQQALGQGPEFLTYFQNEAQLDKSGLPSDRFFAERPEGSVSTLKIQRTQQEDSAVYLCASSLAAGAGELFFGEGSRLTVL.

This clone was counted many times. The chain carries TRBV6-5 and TRBJ1-1; D gene uncertain. CDR3 size: 14 residues. The ends were cut back, 3 bases at V and 0 bases at J, with 8 bases in the middle. Germline V gene lookup returns CDR1 MNHEY and CDR2 SVGAGI. CDR3 sequence (DNA): TGTGCCAGCAGTTATTCTTACATGAACACTGAAGCTTTCTTT. As protein: CASSYSYMNTEAFF.

This clone was recorded at least ten times. This rearrangement joins TRBV7-3 to TRBJ1-1, with D maybe TRBD1 (5 bases). Germline V lookup: CDR1 SGHTA, CDR2 FQGTGA. The ends were cut back, 1 base at V and 4 bases at J, with 19 bases in the middle. The CDR3 length is 17 residues. The CDR3 DNA follows: TGTGCCAGCAGCTTAAGGGGGGTAGGAGAAGTGATCACTGAAGCTTTCTTT. Protein sequence: CASSLRGVGEVITEAFF.

This clone was detected many times. The chain combines TRBV29-1 with TRBJ1-5, with D perhaps TRBD1 (6 bases). From germline, CDR1 is SQVTM and CDR2 ANQGSEA. The CDR3 spans 13 residues. Deletions cut 4 bases from V and 7 bases from J, with 14 bases between. The chain's CDR3 is CSVGSGVDQPQHF. The DNA for the CDR3 is TGCAGCGTTGGGTCAGGGGTTGACCAGCCCCAGCATTTT.

In its sample, this clone was seen many times. This sequence joins TRBV10-3 and TRBJ2-1; a possible D gene is TRBD2 (6 bases). The CDR3 length is 16 residues. The V end was cut by 1 base, the J end by 5 bases, with 15 bases between. CDR1 and CDR2 from the germline V gene are ENHRY and SYGVKD. CDR3 amino acids: CAISELRAGRDNEQFF. In nucleotides, the CDR3 is TGTGCCATCAGTGAGTTGAGGGCGGGAAGGGACAATGAGCAGTTCTTC.

At least ten counts were recorded for this clone. The gene calls are TRBV7-9 and TRBJ2-1, with 10 bases lining up with TRBD2. This CDR3 is 16 amino acids long. In germline, CDR1 is SEHNR, CDR2 FQNEAQ (reference sequence). V trimming: 2 bases; J trimming: 3 bases; junction bases outside the gene matches: 4. This CDR3 is CASSLSLAGDYNEQFF. DNA for the CDR3: TGTGCCAGCAGCTTATCCCTAGCGGGGGACTACAATGAGCAGTTCTTC.

The sample holds many counts of this clone. This CDR3 is CASSLLGAHTGTDTQYF. The CDR3 DNA is TGCGCCAGCAGCTTGCTAGGGGCTCACACGGGCACAGATACGCAGTATTTT. The rearrangement joins TRBV5-1 to TRBJ2-3, with D possibly matching TRBD1 (5 bases). CDR3 length: 17 amino acids. In germline, CDR1 is SGHRS, CDR2 YFSETQ. V lost 1 base and J lost 1, with 16 bases in between.

This clone occurred a few times. The chain recombines TRBV15 with TRBJ2-7, with D possibly matching TRBD1 (5 bases). This CDR3 spans 16 amino acids. Trimming cost V 0 bases and J 3 bases, with 15 bases left between them. CDR1 and CDR2 (germline): LNHNV, YYDKDF (reference sequence). The chain's CDR3 is CATSRDWVQGLYEQYF. The CDR3 bases are TGTGCCACCAGCAGAGATTGGGTGCAGGGCCTCTACGAGCAGTACTTC.

This clone has ten or more counts. The chain combines TRBV7-9 with TRBJ1-1, with TRBD1 as a possible D gene (6 bases). V was cut by 1 base and J by 4 bases, with 7 bases left in between. CDR1 is SEHNR and CDR2 is FQNEAQ in the germline V gene (reference sequence). There are 13 residues in the CDR3. CDR3 nucleotides: TGTGCCAGCAGCTTAGGAGGGGGCACTGAAGCTTTCTTT. Protein product: CASSLGGGTEAFF.

V gene TRBV15 combines with J gene TRBJ1-1, with TRBD1 matching over 7 bases. V lost 0 bases, J lost 7 bases, and 8 bases stayed unmatched. Germline V CDR1 and CDR2: LNHNV, YYDKDF (reference sequence). This CDR3 is 15 amino acids long. This CDR3 reads CATSRESTGVVEAFF. CDR3 coding DNA: TGTGCCACCAGCAGAGAATCTACAGGGGTTGTTGAAGCTTTCTTT.

The sample holds a few counts of this clone. The V gene is TRBV5-1, the J gene TRBJ2-6, with unresolved D. The germline CDR1 and CDR2 sequences are SGHRS and YFSETQ. V was cut by 1 base and J by 0 bases, with 11 bases left in between. CDR3 length: 17 residues. CDR3 coding DNA: TGCGCCAGCAGCTTGTTGGTCGTAGCCTCTGGGGCCAACGTCCTGACTTTC. Its translation is CASSLLVVASGANVLTF. The entire variable domain, with the rest obtained from reference TRBV5-1 and TRBJ2-6, is as follows: KAGVTQTPRYLIKTRGQQVTLSCSPISGHRSVSWYQQTPGQGLQFLFEYFSETQRNKGNFPGRFSGRQFSNSRSEMNVSTLELGDSALYLCASSLLVVASGANVLTFGAGSRLTVL.

This clone has a count of ten or more. V usage is TRBV6-5 and J usage is TRBJ2-7; 9 nucleotides agree with TRBD1. Per germline, CDR1 MNHEY and CDR2 SVGAGI. V lost 6 bases, J lost 5 bases, and 5 bases stayed unmatched. This CDR3 is built from 13 residues. CDR3 amino acids: CASRPGQGDEQYF. The DNA for the CDR3 is TGTGCCAGCAGACCGGGACAGGGAGACGAGCAGTACTTC.

This clone occurred many times. This chain links TRBV7-9 with TRBJ2-1; perhaps TRBD2 as D (5 bases). Trimming stripped 0 bases from V and 0 bases from J, with 9 bases between. This CDR3 spans 16 amino acids. CDR1 SEHNR and CDR2 FQNEAQ come from the germline V gene (reference sequence). This chain's CDR3 is CASSLAASFSYNEQFF. CDR3 coding DNA: TGTGCCAGCAGCTTAGCGGCTAGCTTCTCCTACAATGAGCAGTTCTTC.

This clone has ten or more counts. The genes are TRBV2 and TRBJ2-7; tentatively, D is TRBD2 (6 bases). V was cut by 8 bases and J by 1 base, with 12 bases left in between. Looked up from germline, CDR1 is SNHLY and CDR2 is FYNNEI. CDR3 length equals 13 residues. CDR3: CASQEGPSYEQYF. The CDR3 DNA reads TGTGCCAGCCAGGAGGGACCTTCCTACGAGCAGTACTTC.